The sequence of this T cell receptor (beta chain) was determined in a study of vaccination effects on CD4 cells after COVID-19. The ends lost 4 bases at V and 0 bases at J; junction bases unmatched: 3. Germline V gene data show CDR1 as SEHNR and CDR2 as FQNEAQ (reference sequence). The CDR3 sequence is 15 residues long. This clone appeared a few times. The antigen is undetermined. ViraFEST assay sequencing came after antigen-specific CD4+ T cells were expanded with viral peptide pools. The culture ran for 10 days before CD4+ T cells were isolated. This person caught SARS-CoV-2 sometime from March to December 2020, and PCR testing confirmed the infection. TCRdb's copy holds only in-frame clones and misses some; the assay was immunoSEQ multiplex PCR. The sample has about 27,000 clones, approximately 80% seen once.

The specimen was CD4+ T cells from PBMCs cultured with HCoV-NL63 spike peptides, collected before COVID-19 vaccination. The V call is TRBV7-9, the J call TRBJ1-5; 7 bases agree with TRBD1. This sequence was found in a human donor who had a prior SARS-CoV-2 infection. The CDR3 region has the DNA TGTGCCAGCAGCTCGACAGGGAATAGCAATCAGCCCCAGCATTTT. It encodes CASSSTGNSNQPQHF.